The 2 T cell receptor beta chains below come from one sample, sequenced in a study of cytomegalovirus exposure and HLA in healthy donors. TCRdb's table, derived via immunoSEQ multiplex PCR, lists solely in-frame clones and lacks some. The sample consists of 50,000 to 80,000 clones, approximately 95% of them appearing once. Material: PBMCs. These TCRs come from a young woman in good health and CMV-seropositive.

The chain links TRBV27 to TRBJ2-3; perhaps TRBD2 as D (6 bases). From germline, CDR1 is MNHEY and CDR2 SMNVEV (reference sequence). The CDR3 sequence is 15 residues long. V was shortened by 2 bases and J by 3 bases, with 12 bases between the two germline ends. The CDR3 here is CASSLGPGETDTQYF. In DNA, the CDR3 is TGTGCCAGCAGTTTAGGGCCGGGGGAAACAGATACGCAGTATTTT.

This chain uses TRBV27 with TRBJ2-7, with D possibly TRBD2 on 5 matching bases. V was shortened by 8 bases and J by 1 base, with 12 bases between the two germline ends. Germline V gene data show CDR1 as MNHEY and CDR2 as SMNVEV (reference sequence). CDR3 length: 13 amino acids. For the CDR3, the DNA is TGTGCCAGCCCCGGTAGCGAGTCCTACGAGCAGTACTTC. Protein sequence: CASPGSESYEQYF.